This T cell receptor beta chain was identified during a study of tumor-infiltrating lymphocytes in primary liver carcinoma. For the study at large: Recorded tumor stage was T1-T3 N0M0, with diameters of 4.2 to 10 cm. Points from the study as a whole: Tumors reached a significantly greater top-250-clone fraction than blood did (p = 0.039).

CDR3 length: 15 amino acids. Per the germline V gene, CDR1 is SGHDT and CDR2 is YYEEEE. Trimming stripped 2 bases from V and 1 base from J, with 13 bases between. A constant-region primer primed TCR beta cDNA synthesis from about 550 ng of total RNA. Construction of TCR beta libraries relied on three successive nested multiplex PCR rounds employing slightly modified ARM-PCR. TRBV1-TRBV30 forward primers paired with a C-beta reverse primer drove the first two PCR rounds, about 10 cycles each. TCRdb fed the multiplex PCR reads into MiXCR, producing one record per CDR3 protein. The sample has tens of thousands of distinct CDR3 sequences, approximately 82% seen once. DNA and RNA were both co-extracted from 20-30 mg of bulk tissue that had not been sorted. No treatment had been given to the patients, who were chronically infected with HBV. Details on this clonotype: The antigen is undetermined.

The source material was tumor-adjacent normal liver tissue. The chain links TRBV5-6 to TRBJ2-7; no reliable D call. The clonotype was recovered from a woman in her twenties or thirties with primary liver carcinoma and hepatitis B virus infection. CDR3 in amino acids: CASSLLAVRSYEQYF. The CDR3 bases are TGTGCCAGCAGCTTACTGGCGGTCCGATCCTACGAGCAGTACTTC.